The rows below give T cell receptor beta chains drawn from one sample of a study of control samples from healthy donors and cancer patients. Assay used: immunoSEQ multiplex PCR; TCRdb lists only in-frame clones, some missing. The data show more than 70,000 clones, nearly 90% seen once. Sequencing was carried out using PBMCs. The receptor source for this set is a man aged 55 to 69 with lung cancer. The CDR3 runs from the conserved cysteine through the conserved F or W. A D gene is named only where the DNA matches it firmly. Not every row has a clone size; where given, it reads once, few, many or a size class.

j_call d_call clone_size v_call cdr3_nt cdr3_aa
TRBJ1-4 - - TRBV30 TGTGCCTGGAGTGTAAGGGGTAAATCGTTTTTT CAWSVRGKSFF
TRBJ2-5 - - TRBV6-6 TGTGCCAGCAGTTACCCCCCAGAGACCCAGTACTTC CASSYPPETQYF
TRBJ2-5 - - TRBV11-1 TGTGCCAGCAGCTTAGTATATCTACAGGGACGAGAGACCCAGTACTTC CASSLVYLQGRETQYF
TRBJ1-2 TRBD1 - TRBV6-1 TGTGCCAGCAGTGAAGGGGGGCAGGGGGACTATGGCTACACCTTC CASSEGGQGDYGYTF
TRBJ1-1 - - TRBV3-1/TRBV3-2 TGTGCCAGCAGCCAAGTGACCAGCAACACTGAAGCTTTCTTT CASSQVTSNTEAFF
TRBJ2-3 - - TRBV7-9 TGTGCCAGCAGCTTGGGAGGGGGTGTGACAGATACGCAGTATTTT CASSLGGGVTDTQYF
TRBJ2-2 - - TRBV11-3 TGTGCCAGCAGCTTAGGAGGGAACACCGGGGAGCTGTTTTTT CASSLGGNTGELFF
TRBJ2-7 TRBD1 - TRBV5-4 TGTGCCAGCAGCTTGAGACAGGGGAGCAACGAGCAGTACTTC CASSLRQGSNEQYF
TRBJ2-3 TRBD1 - TRBV5-1 TGCGCCAGCAGCTCGCCCAATGGACAGGGTTTGAGGCTCACAGATACGCAGTATTTT CASSSPNGQGLRLTDTQYF
TRBJ2-7 TRBD1 - TRBV10-3 TGTGCCATCAGTGGAACCGGGACAGGGGGCGCGGGGCAGTACTTC CAISGTGTGGAGQYF
TRBJ2-5 TRBD2 - TRBV30 TGTGCCTGGAGTAGGCGGGGGGGGTCGGGCGGATTAACCCAGTACTTC CAWSRRGGSGGLTQYF
TRBJ1-5 - - TRBV7-9 TGTGCCAGCAGCCTAACCGGGTCGAATCAGCCCCAGCATTTT CASSLTGSNQPQHF
TRBJ2-7 TRBD1 - TRBV24-1 TGTGCCACCGCGGGGGACAGGGCGACCTACGAGCAGTACTTC CATAGDRATYEQYF
TRBJ1-2 TRBD1 - TRBV5-6 TGTGCCAGCAGCTTCTCGGACAGGGAGAACTATGGCTACACCTTC CASSFSDRENYGYTF
TRBJ1-2 - - TRBV15 TGTGCCACCAGCAGAGATCTAGGGAGGGTAGATGGCTACACCTTC CATSRDLGRVDGYTF
TRBJ1-5 TRBD1 - TRBV29-1 TGCAGCGTCGGGGGGGGACAGGGGCGCAATCAGCCCCAGCATTTT CSVGGGQGRNQPQHF
TRBJ2-3 TRBD2 - TRBV6-6 TGTGCCAGCAGTTACGTTACGGGGGGTTTAGATACGCAGTATTTT CASSYVTGGLDTQYF
TRBJ1-1 - - TRBV7-3 TGTGCCAGCAGCTTAACCGGGGGCCAGACTGAAGCTTTCTTT CASSLTGGQTEAFF
TRBJ1-2 - - TRBV7-2 TGTGCCAGCAGCTTCCCGGGGACTGGCTACACCTTC CASSFPGTGYTF
TRBJ1-2 TRBD1 - TRBV20-1 TGCAGTGCCCGACAGGGATATGGCTACACCTTC CSARQGYGYTF
TRBJ2-1 - - TRBV7-9 TGTGCCAGCAGCTCTGGACGGATTGAGCAGTTCTTC CASSSGRIEQFF
TRBJ2-5 TRBD1 - TRBV18 TGTGCCAGCTCACCTCCAGGGGGCCTTTTAGAGACCCAGTACTTC CASSPPGGLLETQYF
TRBJ1-4 - - TRBV18 TGTGCCAGCTCACCGGGGGGCGTCTCTCTGGTGGCTAATGAAAAACTGTTTTTT CASSPGGVSLVANEKLFF
TRBJ1-2 - - TRBV7-9 TGTGCCAGCAGCCGAGGACTGAACTATGGCTACACCTTC CASSRGLNYGYTF
TRBJ2-2 - few TRBV7-9 TGTGCCAGCAGCCGGGGGAACACCGGGGAGCTGTTTTTT CASSRGNTGELFF
TRBJ1-2 - - TRBV5-1 TGCGCCAGCAGCTTGAATTATGTAGCTAACTATGGCTACACCTTC CASSLNYVANYGYTF
TRBJ1-6 - - TRBV10-3 TGTGCCATCAGTGATTTTAGAAACCCGGGTTCACCCCTCCACTTT CAISDFRNPGSPLHF
TRBJ1-1 - - TRBV5-1 TGCGCCAGCAGCTTGGCCTTGTGGGGGCCGAACACTGAAGCTTTCTTT CASSLALWGPNTEAFF
TRBJ1-1 - - TRBV5-5 TGTGCCAGCAGCTTGGGGGACACTGAAGCTTTCTTT CASSLGDTEAFF
TRBJ1-1 - - TRBV5-5 TGTGCCAGCAGCTTGGCGGGGTGGGAGTTGGCTGAAGCTTTCTTT CASSLAGWELAEAFF
TRBJ2-6 - - TRBV5-6 TGTGCCAGCAGCTTTTCCTACTCTGGGGCCAACGTCCTGACTTTC CASSFSYSGANVLTF
TRBJ1-6 - - TRBV6-2/TRBV6-3 TGTGCCAGCAGTTCCCTAGGCTCACAGCAACTCCTTAATTCACCCCTCCACTTT CASSSLGSQQLLNSPLHF
TRBJ2-1 TRBD1 - TRBV5-8 TGTGCCAGCAGCGGGGGACAGCTCCTTTGGAATGAGCAGTTCTTC CASSGGQLLWNEQFF
TRBJ2-1 TRBD2 - TRBV19 TGTGCCAGTGGACTAGCGGGGGCCAATGAGCAGTTCTTC CASGLAGANEQFF
TRBJ2-2 - - TRBV24-1 TGTGCCACCAGTGATTTGCAGGGGCCCAGGACGGCGAACACCGGGGAGCTGTTTTTT CATSDLQGPRTANTGELFF
TRBJ1-4 - - TRBV9 TGTGCCAGCAGCGTTTCCGGTAATGAAAAACTGTTTTTT CASSVSGNEKLFF
TRBJ2-3 TRBD2 few TRBV3-1/TRBV3-2 TGTGCCAGCAGCGGCGGCGTAGCGGGGGGCCCAGATACGCAGTATTTT CASSGGVAGGPDTQYF
TRBJ2-5 - - TRBV20-1 TGCAGTGCTAGTCGACAGGAAGAGACCCAGTACTTC CSASRQEETQYF
TRBJ2-1 - - TRBV29-1 TGCAGCGTCGGAGGGGAAAGGGGATTTGTGGACAATGAGCAGTTCTTC CSVGGERGFVDNEQFF
TRBJ2-3 - - TRBV24-1 TGTGCCACCTCAGAAGTTAGCACAGATACGCAGTATTTT CATSEVSTDTQYF
TRBJ1-1 - - TRBV4-1 TGCGCCAGCAGCCATCCCCCCCCAGGGCTTGTTGAAGCTTTCTTT CASSHPPPGLVEAFF
TRBJ2-6 - few TRBV3-1/TRBV3-2 TGTGCCAGCAGCCTTCTCTCTGGGGCCAACGTCCTGACTTTC CASSLLSGANVLTF
TRBJ1-2 - once TRBV5-6 TGTGCCAGCAGCCCAGGACCCTCAGGGACTAACTATGGCTACACCTTC CASSPGPSGTNYGYTF
TRBJ2-3 TRBD1 - TRBV11-2 TGTGCCAGCAGCCCGGACAGGGGGCTGACAGATACGCAGTATTTT CASSPDRGLTDTQYF
TRBJ2-1 - - TRBV10-1 TGCGCCAGCAGTGGTTCGGGGGATGAGCAGTTCTTC CASSGSGDEQFF
TRBJ1-5 - - TRBV18 TGTGCCAGCTCACCACGGTCGGGACGGATCAATCAGCCCCAGCATTTT CASSPRSGRINQPQHF
TRBJ2-5 - - TRBV4-1 TGCGCCAGCAGCCAAGAAGGGACACAGCGAGAGACCCAGTACTTC CASSQEGTQRETQYF
TRBJ1-5 - few TRBV10-2 TGCGCCAGCAGTGAGTCTGGGGGCAGCAATCAGCCCCAGCATTTT CASSESGGSNQPQHF
TRBJ1-1 TRBD1 - TRBV5-1 TGCGCCAGCAGCAAAGTTACAGGGGGCACTGAAGCTTTCTTT CASSKVTGGTEAFF
TRBJ1-4 - - TRBV30 TGTGCCTGGAGTCCTTCTCGCGAAAAACTGTTTTTT CAWSPSREKLFF
TRBJ1-1 - - TRBV3-1/TRBV3-2 TGTGCCAGCAGCCTCAGGATGGGCACTGAAGCTTTCTTT CASSLRMGTEAFF
TRBJ1-1 - - TRBV18 TGTGCCAGCTCCCTGGACGGTCCCGCGGCTACTGAAGCTTTCTTT CASSLDGPAATEAFF
TRBJ2-1 TRBD2 - TRBV11-2 TGTGCCAGCAGCTTAACCCCCTCTAGCGGGGGGGCGGGCGAGCAGTTCTTC CASSLTPSSGGAGEQFF
TRBJ1-1 - - TRBV5-6 TGTGCCAGCAGCTCCCGGACGGATAACACTGAAGCTTTCTTT CASSSRTDNTEAFF